The entry below gives a single T cell receptor beta chain sequence along with its context. The CDR3 is 21 residues long. Germline V CDR1 and CDR2: SQVTM, ANQGSEA. Trimming cost V 0 bases and J 4 bases; bases outside gene matches: 26. The protocol was immunoSEQ multiplex PCR, while the TCRdb copy is restricted to in-frame clones and leaves out a portion. The sample lists fewer than 110,000 clones; approximately 91% were seen once. The data stem from a study of T cell changes during pregnancy in multiple sclerosis. The rearrangement joins TRBV29-1 to TRBJ1-2, with TRBD1 matching over 7 bases. This clonotype was obtained from a female donor with multiple sclerosis, enrolled in a pregnancy study. The material was peripheral blood, obtained in the second trimester of pregnancy. This chain's CDR3 is CSVEDRVPLPNRGRSTYGYTF. CDR3 sequence (DNA): TGCAGCGTTGAAGATCGGGTCCCCCTCCCCAACAGGGGACGGTCGACCTATGGCTACACCTTC. The variable domain in full, completed from reference TRBV29-1 and TRBJ1-2, reads SAVISQKPSRDICQRGTSLTIQCQVDSQVTMMFWYRQQPGQSLTLIATANQGSEATYESGFVIDKFPISRPNLTFSTLTVSNMSPEDSSIYLCSVEDRVPLPNRGRSTYGYTFGSGTRLTVV.